The 9 T cell receptor beta chains below come from one sample, sequenced in a study of spatial heterogeneity in lung cancer. Time point indicated: sample taken at primary tumor resection. Using its own MiXCR run on the 5' RACE reads, TCRdb lists one record per CDR3 protein. The sample holds some 22,000 distinct CDR3 sequences, about 5.6% seen once. The input for sequencing was PBMCs, taken at surgery. These TCRs come from a male donor with early-stage non-small cell lung cancer.

This clonotype was seen repeatedly, ten times or more. V usage is TRBV20-1 and J usage is TRBJ2-6; TRBD1 aligns across 8 bases. The CDR3 is 15 amino acids. Germline CDR1 DFQATT, CDR2 SNEGSKA (reference sequence). V shed 5 bases and J 2 bases; nucleotides not matched to a gene: 5. CDR3 sequence reads: CSAGDRFTGANVLTF. CDR3 in DNA: TGCAGTGCTGGGGACAGGTTCACTGGGGCCAACGTCCTGACTTTC.

This clonotype was seen ten or more times. The V gene is TRBV19, the J gene TRBJ1-5; D possibly corresponds to TRBD1 (5 bases). CDR1 is LNHDA and CDR2 is SQIVND in the germline V gene (reference sequence). Between the trimmed V and J ends, which lost 2 bases and 1 base, there was a span of 6 bases. The CDR3 runs to 14 residues. This CDR3 is CASSIRGSNQPQHF. The CDR3 coding sequence is TGTGCCAGTAGTATAAGGGGAAGCAATCAGCCCCAGCATTTT.

This clonotype was found a few times. V is TRBV14 and J is TRBJ2-7; weak D call: TRBD2 (5 bases). CDR3 length: 15 residues. In germline, CDR1 is SGHDN, CDR2 FVKESK. Trimming removed 5 bases at V and 0 bases at J, with 14 bases between. CDR3 residues: CASSELSGSSYEQYF. CDR3 DNA sequence: TGTGCCAGCAGCGAACTCAGCGGTAGCTCCTACGAGCAGTACTTC.

This clonotype has a count of ten or more. The chain is built from TRBV7-9 and TRBJ2-5; 7 nucleotides agree with TRBD2. V lost 7 bases to trimming and J lost 5 bases; unmatched junction nucleotides: 13. This CDR3 region has 15 residues. Germline V gives CDR1 SEHNR, CDR2 FQNEAQ (reference sequence). The CDR3 is CASTPPAAGDETQYF. The CDR3 DNA is TGTGCCAGCACCCCCCCCGCGGCGGGGGACGAGACCCAGTACTTC.

This clonotype was recorded a few times. This may be a read error, as it is one base from a much larger clone. The chain combines TRBV5-1 with TRBJ1-5; TRBD1 agrees at 9 bases. Germline V gene lookup returns CDR1 SGHRS and CDR2 YFSETQ. The CDR3 extends over 15 amino acids. CDR3 amino acids: CASSLHGTGNQSQHF. In DNA form, the CDR3 reads TGCGCCAGCAGCCTACACGGGACAGGGAATCAGTCCCAGCATTTT.

This clonotype was observed at least ten times. The rearrangement uses TRBV7-9 and TRBJ1-1; D might be TRBD1 (6 bases). The CDR3 totals 15 residues. Per germline, CDR1 SEHNR and CDR2 FQNEAQ (reference sequence). V was trimmed by 5 bases and J by 1 base, leaving 14 bases between them. DNA for the CDR3: TGTGCCAGCAGCCCCTGGGGGCGAGGGAACACTGAAGCTTTCTTT. Translated, it gives CASSPWGRGNTEAFF.

This clonotype was recorded at least ten times. This chain connects TRBV28 to TRBJ2-2; 13 nucleotides line up with TRBD2. The CDR3 has 16 residues. The germline CDR1 and CDR2 sequences are MDHEN and SYDVKM. The V gene end was trimmed by 4 bases and the J gene end by 2 bases; junction bases not matched to a gene: 1. The CDR3 loop reads CASSWTSGRNTGELFF. The CDR3 DNA is TGTGCCAGCAGTTGGACTAGCGGGAGAAACACCGGGGAGCTGTTTTTT.

Relative to its sample, this clonotype is medium-sized. V and J are TRBV4-2 and TRBJ2-3; D might be TRBD1 (8 bases). The CDR3 is made up of 15 amino acids. Germline-derived CDR1 and CDR2 are LGHNA and YNFKEQ. Deletions cut 4 bases from V and 4 bases from J, with 15 bases between. For the CDR3, the DNA is TGTGCCAGCAGCCGGGGGGGACAGGCGGCAGATACGCAGTATTTT. Its translation is CASSRGGQAADTQYF.

This clonotype was seen only a few times. The chain recombines TRBV20-1 with TRBJ2-3; weak D call: TRBD2 (6 bases). This CDR3 comprises 13 residues. V shed 5 bases and J shed 4 bases, with 13 bases lying between them. Per germline, CDR1 DFQATT and CDR2 SNEGSKA (reference sequence). CDR3: CSAPSRGPDTQYF. DNA of the CDR3: TGCAGTGCTCCTTCGCGGGGCCCAGATACGCAGTATTTT.